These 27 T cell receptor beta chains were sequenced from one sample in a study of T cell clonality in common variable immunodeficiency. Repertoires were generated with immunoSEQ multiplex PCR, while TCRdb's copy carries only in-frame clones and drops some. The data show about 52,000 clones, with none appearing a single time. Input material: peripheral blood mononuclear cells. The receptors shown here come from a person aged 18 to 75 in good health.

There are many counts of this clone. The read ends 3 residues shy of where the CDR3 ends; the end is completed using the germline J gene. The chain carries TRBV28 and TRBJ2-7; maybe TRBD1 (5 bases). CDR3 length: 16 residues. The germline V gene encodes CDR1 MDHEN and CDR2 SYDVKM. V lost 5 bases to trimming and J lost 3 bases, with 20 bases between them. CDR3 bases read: TGTGCCAGCAGTGACCCAAGAGCCAGGGCCTACTACGAG. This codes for CASSDPRARAYYE. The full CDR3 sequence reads CASSDPRARAYYEQYF.

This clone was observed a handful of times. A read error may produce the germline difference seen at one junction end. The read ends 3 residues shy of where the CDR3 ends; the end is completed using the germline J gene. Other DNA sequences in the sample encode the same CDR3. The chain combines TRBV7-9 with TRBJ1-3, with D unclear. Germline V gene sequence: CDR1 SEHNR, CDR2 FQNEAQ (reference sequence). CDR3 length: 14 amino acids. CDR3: CASSLEGFLNTIYF. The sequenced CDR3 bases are TGTGCCAGCAGCTTAGAAGGGTTCCTGAACACA.

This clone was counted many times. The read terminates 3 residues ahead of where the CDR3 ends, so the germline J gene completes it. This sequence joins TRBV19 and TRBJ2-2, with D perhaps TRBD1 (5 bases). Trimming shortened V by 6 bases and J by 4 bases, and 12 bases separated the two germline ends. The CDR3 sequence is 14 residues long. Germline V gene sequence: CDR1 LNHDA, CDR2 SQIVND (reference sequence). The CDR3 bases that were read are TGTGCCAGTAGGGTAGACAGTTTCACCGGGGAG. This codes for CASRVDSFTGE. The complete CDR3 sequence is CASRVDSFTGELFF.

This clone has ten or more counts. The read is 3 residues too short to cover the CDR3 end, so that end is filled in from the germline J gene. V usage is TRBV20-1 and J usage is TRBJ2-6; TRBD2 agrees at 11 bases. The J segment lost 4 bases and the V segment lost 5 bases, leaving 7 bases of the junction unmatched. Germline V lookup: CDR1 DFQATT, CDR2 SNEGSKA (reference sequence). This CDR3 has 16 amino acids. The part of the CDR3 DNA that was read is TGCAGTGCTTCTACTAGCGGGAGAGCCGGGGCCAACGTC. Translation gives CSASTSGRAGANV. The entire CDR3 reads CSASTSGRAGANVLTF.

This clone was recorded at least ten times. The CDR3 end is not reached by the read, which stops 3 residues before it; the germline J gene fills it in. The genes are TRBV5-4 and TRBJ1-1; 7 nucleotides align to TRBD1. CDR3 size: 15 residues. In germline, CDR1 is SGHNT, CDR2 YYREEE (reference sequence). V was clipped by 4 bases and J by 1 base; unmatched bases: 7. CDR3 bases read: TGTGCCAGCAGCCCACCGGGACAGCGGAACACTGAA. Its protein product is CASSPPGQRNTE. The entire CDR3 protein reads CASSPPGQRNTEAFF.

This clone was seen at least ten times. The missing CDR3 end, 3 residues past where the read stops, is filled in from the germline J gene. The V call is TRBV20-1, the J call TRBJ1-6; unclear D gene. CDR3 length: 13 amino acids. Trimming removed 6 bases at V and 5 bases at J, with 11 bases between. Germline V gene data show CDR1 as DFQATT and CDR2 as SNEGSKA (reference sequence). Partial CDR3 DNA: TGCAGTGCCCTTGGCGGGAATAATTCACCC. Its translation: CSALGGNNSP. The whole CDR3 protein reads CSALGGNNSPLHF.

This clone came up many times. CDR3 DNA, as far as it was read: TGTGCCAGCAGCTTCGGACATCGGGACACCGGGGAG. The encoded protein is CASSFGHRDTGE. The entire CDR3 is CASSFGHRDTGELFF. The chain employs TRBV11-3 and TRBJ2-2; the D gene is possibly TRBD1 (5 bases). The sequenced fragment ends 3 residues before the CDR3 boundary, so the rest is inferred from the germline J gene. V was shortened by 3 bases and J by 3 bases, with 11 bases between the two germline ends. CDR3 length: 15 residues. Germline assignment: CDR1 SGHNT and CDR2 YENEEA.

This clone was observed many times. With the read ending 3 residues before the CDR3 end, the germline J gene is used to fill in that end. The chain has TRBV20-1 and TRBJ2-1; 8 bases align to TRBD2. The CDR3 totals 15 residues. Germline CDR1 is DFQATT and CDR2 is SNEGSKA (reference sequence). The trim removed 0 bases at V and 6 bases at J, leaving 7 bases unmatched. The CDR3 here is CSARDLIAGINEQFF. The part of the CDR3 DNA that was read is TGCAGTGCTAGAGATTTAATAGCGGGGATCAATGAG.

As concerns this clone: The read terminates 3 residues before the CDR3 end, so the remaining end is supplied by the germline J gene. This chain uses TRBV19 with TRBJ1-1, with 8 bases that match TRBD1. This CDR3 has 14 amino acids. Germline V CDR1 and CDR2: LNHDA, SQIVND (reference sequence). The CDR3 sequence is CASSTGGGAETAFF. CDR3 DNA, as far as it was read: TGTGCCAGTAGTACAGGGGGCGGCGCGGAGACA.

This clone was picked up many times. The part of the CDR3 DNA that was read is TGCAGCGTCACAGGACAGACCTTCAATGAG. This codes for CSVTGQTFNE. The full CDR3 protein reads CSVTGQTFNEQFF. This chain uses TRBV29-1 with TRBJ2-1, with a weak D call TRBD1 (6 bases). The read falls 3 residues short of the CDR3 end, and the missing part is taken from the germline J gene. The CDR3 is made up of 13 amino acids. The germline gives CDR1 SQVTM, CDR2 ANQGSEA. V shed 6 bases and J shed 6 bases, with 15 bases lying between them.

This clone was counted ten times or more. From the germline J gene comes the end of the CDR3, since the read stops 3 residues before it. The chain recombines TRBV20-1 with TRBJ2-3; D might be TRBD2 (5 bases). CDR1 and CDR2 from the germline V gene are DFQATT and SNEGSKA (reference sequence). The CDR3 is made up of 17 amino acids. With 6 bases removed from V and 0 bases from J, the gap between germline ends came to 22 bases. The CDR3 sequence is CSALLAGLFSSTDTQYF. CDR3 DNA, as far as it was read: TGCAGTGCCTTACTGGCGGGTTTATTCTCTAGCACAGATACG.

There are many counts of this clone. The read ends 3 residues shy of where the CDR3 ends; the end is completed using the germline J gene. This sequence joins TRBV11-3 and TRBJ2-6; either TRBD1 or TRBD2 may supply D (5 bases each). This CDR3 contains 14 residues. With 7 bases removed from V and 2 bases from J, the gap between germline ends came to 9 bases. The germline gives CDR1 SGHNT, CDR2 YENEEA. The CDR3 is CASTRGAGANVLTF. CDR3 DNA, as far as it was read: TGTGCCAGCACTAGGGGAGCTGGGGCCAACGTC.

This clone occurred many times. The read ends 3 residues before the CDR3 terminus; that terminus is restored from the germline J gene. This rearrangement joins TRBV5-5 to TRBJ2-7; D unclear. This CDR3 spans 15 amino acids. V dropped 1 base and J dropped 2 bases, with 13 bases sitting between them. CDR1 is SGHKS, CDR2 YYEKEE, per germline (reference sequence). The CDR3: CASSLHLGRTYEQYF. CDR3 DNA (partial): TGTGCCAGCAGCTTGCATCTGGGCAGGACCTACGAG.

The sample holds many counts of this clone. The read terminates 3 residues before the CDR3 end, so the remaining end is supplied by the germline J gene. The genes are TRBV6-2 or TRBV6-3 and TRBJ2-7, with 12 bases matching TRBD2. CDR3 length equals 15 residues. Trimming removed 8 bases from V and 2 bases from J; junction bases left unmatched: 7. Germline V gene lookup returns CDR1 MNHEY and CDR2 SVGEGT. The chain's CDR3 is CASGRRTSGTYEQYF. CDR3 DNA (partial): TGTGCCAGCGGGAGGAGGACTAGCGGGACCTACGAG.

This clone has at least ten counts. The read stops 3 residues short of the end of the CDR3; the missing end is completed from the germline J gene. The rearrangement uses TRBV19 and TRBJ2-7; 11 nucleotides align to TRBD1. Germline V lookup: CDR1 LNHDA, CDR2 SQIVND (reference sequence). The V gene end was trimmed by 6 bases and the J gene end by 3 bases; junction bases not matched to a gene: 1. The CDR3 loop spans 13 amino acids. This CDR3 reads CASRGTGGYEQYF. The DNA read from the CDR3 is TGTGCCAGTAGAGGGACAGGGGGCTACGAG. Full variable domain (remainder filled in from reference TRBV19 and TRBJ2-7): DGGITQSPKYLFRKEGQNVTLSCEQNLNHDAMYWYRQDPGQGLRLIYYSQIVNDFQKGDIAEGYSVSREKKESFPLTVTSAQKNPTAFYLCASRGTGGYEQYFGPGTRLTVT.

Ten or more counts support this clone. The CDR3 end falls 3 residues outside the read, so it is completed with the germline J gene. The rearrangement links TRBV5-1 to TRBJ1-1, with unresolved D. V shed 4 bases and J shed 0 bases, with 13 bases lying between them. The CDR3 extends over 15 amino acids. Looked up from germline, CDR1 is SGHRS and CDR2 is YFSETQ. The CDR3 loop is CASSIRTSMNTEAFF. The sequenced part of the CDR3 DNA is TGCGCCAGCAGCATACGGACTTCCATGAACACTGAA. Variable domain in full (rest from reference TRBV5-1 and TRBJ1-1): KAGVTQTPRYLIKTRGQQVTLSCSPISGHRSVSWYQQTPGQGLQFLFEYFSETQRNKGNFPGRFSGRQFSNSRSEMNVSTLELGDSALYLCASSIRTSMNTEAFFGQGTRLTVV.

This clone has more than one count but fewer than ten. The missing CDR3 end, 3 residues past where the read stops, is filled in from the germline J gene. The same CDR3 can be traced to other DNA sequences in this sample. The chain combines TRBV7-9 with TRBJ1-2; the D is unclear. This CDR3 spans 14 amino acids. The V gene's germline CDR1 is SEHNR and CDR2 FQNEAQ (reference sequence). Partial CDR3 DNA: TGTGCCAGCAGCTCTAGCGGGAGCACAGATACA. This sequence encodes CASSSSGSTDT. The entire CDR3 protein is CASSSSGSTDTYTF.

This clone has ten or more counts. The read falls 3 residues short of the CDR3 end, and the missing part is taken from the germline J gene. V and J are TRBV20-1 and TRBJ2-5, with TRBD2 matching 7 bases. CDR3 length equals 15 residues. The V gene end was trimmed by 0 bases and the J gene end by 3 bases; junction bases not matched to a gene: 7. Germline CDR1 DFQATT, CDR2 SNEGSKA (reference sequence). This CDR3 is CSARDGLAEKETQYF. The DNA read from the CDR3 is TGCAGTGCTAGAGATGGGCTAGCGGAAAAAGAGACC.

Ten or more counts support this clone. The CDR3 bases that were read are TGTGCCAGCTCACCACCTAATAGCGGGATCAGGATTGAG. It yields the protein CASSPPNSGIRIE. The complete CDR3 reads CASSPPNSGIRIEQFF. The rearrangement links TRBV18 to TRBJ2-1, with 8 bases fitting TRBD2. Read sequence stops 3 residues before the CDR3 end, and the germline J gene provides the missing end. This CDR3 contains 16 residues. The V segment lost 0 bases and the J segment 9 bases; nucleotides outside the gene matches: 10. Per the germline V gene, CDR1 is KGHSH and CDR2 is LQKENI.

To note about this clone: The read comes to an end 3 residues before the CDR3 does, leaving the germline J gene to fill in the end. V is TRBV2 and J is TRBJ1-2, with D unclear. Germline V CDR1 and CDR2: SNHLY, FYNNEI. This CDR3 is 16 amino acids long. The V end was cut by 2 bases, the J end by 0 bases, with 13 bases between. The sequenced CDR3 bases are TGTGCCAGCAGTGAAAGTAGTAGGGCCTCTAACTATGGC. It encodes CASSESSRASNYG. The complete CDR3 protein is CASSESSRASNYGYTF.

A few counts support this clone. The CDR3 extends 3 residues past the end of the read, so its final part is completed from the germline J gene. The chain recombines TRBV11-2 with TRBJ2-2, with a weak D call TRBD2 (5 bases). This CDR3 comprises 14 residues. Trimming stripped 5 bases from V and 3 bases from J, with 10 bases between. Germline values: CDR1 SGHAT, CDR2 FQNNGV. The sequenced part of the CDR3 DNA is TGTGCCAGCAGCCTTACGGGGTACACCGGGGAG. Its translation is CASSLTGYTGE. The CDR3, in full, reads CASSLTGYTGELFF.

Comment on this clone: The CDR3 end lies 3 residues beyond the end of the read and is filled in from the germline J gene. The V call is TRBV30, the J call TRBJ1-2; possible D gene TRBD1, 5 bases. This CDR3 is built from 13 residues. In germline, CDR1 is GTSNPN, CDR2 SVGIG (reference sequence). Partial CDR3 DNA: TGTGCCTGGAGAGGGACTAGCTTTCATACC. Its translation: CAWRGTSFHT. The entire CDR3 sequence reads CAWRGTSFHTYTF.

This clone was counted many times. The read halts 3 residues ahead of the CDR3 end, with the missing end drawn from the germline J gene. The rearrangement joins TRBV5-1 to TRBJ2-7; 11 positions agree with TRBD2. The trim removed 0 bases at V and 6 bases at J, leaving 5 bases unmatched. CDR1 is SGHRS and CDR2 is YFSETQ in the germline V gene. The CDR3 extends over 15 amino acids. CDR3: CASSLDLSGRVEQYF. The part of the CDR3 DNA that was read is TGCGCCAGCAGCTTGGATCTTAGCGGGAGGGTCGAG.

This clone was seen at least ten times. This CDR3 is CASSLAGAKETQYF. The sequenced part of the CDR3 DNA is TGTGCCAGCAGCTTGGCGGGTGCTAAAGAGACC. The V call is TRBV7-2, the J call TRBJ2-5; a possible D gene is TRBD2 (5 bases). The CDR3 end lies 3 residues beyond the end of the read and is filled in from the germline J gene. This CDR3 is built from 14 residues. Germline V CDR1 and CDR2: SGHTA, FQGNSA. V was shortened by 3 bases and J by 3 bases, with 11 bases between the two germline ends. The variable domain in full, completed from reference TRBV7-2 and TRBJ2-5, reads GAGVSQSPSNKVTEKGKDVELRCDPISGHTALYWYRQSLGQGLEFLIYFQGNSAPDKSGLPSDRFSAERTGGSVSTLTIQRTQQEDSAVYLCASSLAGAKETQYFGPGTRLLVL.

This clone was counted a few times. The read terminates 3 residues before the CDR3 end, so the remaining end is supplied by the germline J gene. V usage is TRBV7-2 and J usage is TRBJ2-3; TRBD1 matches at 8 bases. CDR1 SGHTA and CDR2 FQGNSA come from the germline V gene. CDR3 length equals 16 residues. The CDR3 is CASSLAGTGGNQPQYF. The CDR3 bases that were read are TGTGCCAGCAGCTTAGCCGGGACAGGAGGCAATCAGCCG.

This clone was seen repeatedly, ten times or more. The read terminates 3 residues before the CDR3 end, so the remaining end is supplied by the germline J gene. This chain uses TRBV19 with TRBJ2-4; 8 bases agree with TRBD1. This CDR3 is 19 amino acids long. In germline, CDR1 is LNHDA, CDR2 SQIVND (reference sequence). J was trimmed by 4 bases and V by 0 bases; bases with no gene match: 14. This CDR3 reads CASSIEGQGADVRKNIQYF. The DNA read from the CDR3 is TGTGCCAGTAGTATAGAAGGGCAGGGGGCGGATGTGCGGAAAAACATT.

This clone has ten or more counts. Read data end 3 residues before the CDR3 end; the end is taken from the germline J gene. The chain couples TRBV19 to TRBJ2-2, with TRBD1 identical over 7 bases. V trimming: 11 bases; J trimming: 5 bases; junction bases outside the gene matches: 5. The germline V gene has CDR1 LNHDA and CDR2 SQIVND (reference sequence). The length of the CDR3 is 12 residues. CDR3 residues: CAGKGATGELFF. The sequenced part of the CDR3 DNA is TGTGCCGGGAAGGGGGCTACCGGGGAG.